The 10 T cell receptor beta chains given below trace back to one sample, sequenced in a study of blood T cell repertoires in COVID-19. TCRdb's copy holds only in-frame clones and misses some; the assay was immunoSEQ multiplex PCR. The sample has about 170,000 clones, more than 65% seen once. The specimen was PBMCs or T cells enriched from blood (not recorded which). The origin of the receptors is a man aged 50 to 60 who had recovered from COVID-19.

This chain links TRBV9 with TRBJ1-4, with D perhaps matching TRBD1 (6 bases). The germline CDR1 and CDR2 sequences are SGDLS and YYNGEE. The V gene lost 2 bases and the J gene lost 2 bases, with 16 bases spanning the gap. The CDR3 has 17 amino acids. This chain's CDR3 is CASSVSGVRGTNEKLFF. The CDR3 nucleotides read TGTGCCAGCAGCGTTTCAGGGGTGAGGGGCACTAATGAAAAACTGTTTTTT. The complete variable domain, with remaining parts taken from reference TRBV9 and TRBJ1-4, reads DSGVTQTPKHLITATGQRVTLRCSPRSGDLSVYWYQQSLDQGLQFLIQYYNGEERAKGNILERFSAQQFPDLHSELNLSSLELGDSALYFCASSVSGVRGTNEKLFFGSGTQLSVL.

The sample holds one count of this clone. V and J are TRBV5-1 and TRBJ2-1; D uncertain. In germline, CDR1 is SGHRS, CDR2 YFSETQ. V lost 0 bases, J lost 8 bases, and 18 bases lay in between. The CDR3 contains 16 residues. The CDR3 spells CASSLDLAGSPHEQFF. In DNA, the CDR3 is TGCGCCAGCAGCTTGGATTTGGCAGGATCACCTCATGAGCAGTTCTTC.

The V and J genes are TRBV28 and TRBJ1-5; D call uncertain. Trimming removed 1 base from V and 6 bases from J, with 10 bases in between. Germline CDR1 is MDHEN and CDR2 is SYDVKM. This CDR3 has 14 amino acids. The DNA for the CDR3 is TGTGCCAGCAGTTTATCGAACTCGGGTCAGCCCCAGCATTTT. Its protein product is CASSLSNSGQPQHF.

The chain carries TRBV5-1 and TRBJ1-4, with TRBD1 matching 10 bases. The CDR3 has 15 residues. The germline CDR1 and CDR2 sequences are SGHRS and YFSETQ. V lost 0 bases to trimming and J lost 8 bases; unmatched junction nucleotides: 4. CDR3 amino acids: CASSLEGQGYEKLFF. The CDR3 DNA reads as TGCGCCAGCAGCTTGGAGGGACAGGGGTACGAAAAACTGTTTTTT.

This rearrangement joins TRBV5-8 to TRBJ1-6; D might be TRBD1 (5 bases). Germline CDR1 reads SGHTS; CDR2 reads YDEGEE. V was pared by 2 bases and J by 7 bases, with 10 bases between. The CDR3 extends over 14 amino acids. CDR3 residues: CASSFRGNNSPLHF. The DNA for the CDR3 is TGTGCCAGCAGCTTCCGGGGGAACAATTCACCCCTCCACTTT.

In regard to this clone: Other DNA sequences in this specimen translate into the identical CDR3. The V gene is TRBV6-5, the J gene TRBJ1-3; D remains ambiguous. The CDR3 contains 15 residues. V lost 2 bases and J 0 bases, leaving 8 bases between the germline ends. Per germline, CDR1 MNHEY and CDR2 SVGAGI. CDR3 coding DNA: TGTGCCAGCAGTTACGAAGGGAGCTCTGGAAACACCATATATTTT. Its protein product is CASSYEGSSGNTIYF.

The chain uses TRBV10-3 and TRBJ2-7, with 12 positions matching TRBD2. V lost 3 bases to trimming and J lost 3 bases; unmatched junction nucleotides: 6. The CDR3 length is 16 residues. The germline V gene encodes CDR1 ENHRY and CDR2 SYGVKD. CDR3 DNA: TGTGCCATCAGTGACCGAACTAGCGGGGGGAACTACGAGCAGTACTTC. Amino acid sequence: CAISDRTSGGNYEQYF.

CDR3 sequence reads: CASSLTTEYHNEQFF. The DNA of the CDR3 is TGCGCCAGCAGCCTCACTACCGAATACCACAATGAGCAGTTCTTC. This sequence joins TRBV10-1 and TRBJ2-1, with D unresolved. V gave up 6 bases and J gave up 5 bases, with 17 bases separating them. CDR1 and CDR2 from the germline V gene are WNHNN and SYGVQD (reference sequence). The CDR3 has 15 residues.

Worth noting for this clone: This sample also contains other DNA sequences that code for the same CDR3. V usage is TRBV18 and J usage is TRBJ1-1; D call uncertain. The CDR3 is 13 amino acids. V was clipped by 3 bases and J by 0 bases, with 5 bases between them. Germline loops: CDR1 KGHSH, CDR2 LQKENI. CDR3: CASSPGLNTEAFF. CDR3 DNA sequence: TGTGCCAGCTCACCGGGCCTGAACACTGAAGCTTTCTTT.

About this clone: Other DNA sequences in the sample encode the same CDR3. V usage is TRBV4-1 and J usage is TRBJ2-3; TRBD2 is a possible D gene (5 bases). V was clipped by 0 bases and J by 1 base, with 8 bases between them. Germline V gives CDR1 MGHRA, CDR2 YSYEKL. There are 15 residues in the CDR3. The CDR3 spells CASSQDPRGTDTQYF. CDR3 DNA: TGCGCCAGCAGCCAAGATCCGAGGGGCACAGATACGCAGTATTTT.